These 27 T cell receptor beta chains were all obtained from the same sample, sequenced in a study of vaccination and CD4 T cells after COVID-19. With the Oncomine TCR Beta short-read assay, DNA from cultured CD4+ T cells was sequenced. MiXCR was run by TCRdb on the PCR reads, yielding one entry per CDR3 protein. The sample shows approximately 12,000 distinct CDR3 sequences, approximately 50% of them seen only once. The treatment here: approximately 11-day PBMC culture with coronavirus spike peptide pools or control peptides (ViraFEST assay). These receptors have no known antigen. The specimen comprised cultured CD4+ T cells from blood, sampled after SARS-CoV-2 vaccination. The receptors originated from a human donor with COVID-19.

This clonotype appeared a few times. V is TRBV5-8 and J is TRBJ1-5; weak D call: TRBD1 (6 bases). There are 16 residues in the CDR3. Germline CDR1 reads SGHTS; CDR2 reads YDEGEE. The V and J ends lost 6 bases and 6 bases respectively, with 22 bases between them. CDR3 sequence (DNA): TGTGCCAGCATTCCTTCGGGCGGGACAATACCTCAGCCCCAGCATTTT. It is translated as CASIPSGGTIPQPQHF.

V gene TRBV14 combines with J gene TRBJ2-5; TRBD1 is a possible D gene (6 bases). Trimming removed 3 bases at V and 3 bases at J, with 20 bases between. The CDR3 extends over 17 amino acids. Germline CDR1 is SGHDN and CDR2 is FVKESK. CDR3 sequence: CASSHQTGTGIKETQYF. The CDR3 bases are TGTGCCAGCAGCCACCAAACAGGGACGGGAATAAAAGAGACCCAGTACTTC.

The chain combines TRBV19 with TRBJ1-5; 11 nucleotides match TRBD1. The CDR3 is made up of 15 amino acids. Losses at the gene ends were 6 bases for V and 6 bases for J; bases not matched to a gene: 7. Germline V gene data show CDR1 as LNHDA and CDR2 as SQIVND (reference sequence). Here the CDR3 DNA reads TGTGCCAGTAGGGTACCCGGGACAGGGGGTCAGCCCCAGCATTTT. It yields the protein CASRVPGTGGQPQHF.

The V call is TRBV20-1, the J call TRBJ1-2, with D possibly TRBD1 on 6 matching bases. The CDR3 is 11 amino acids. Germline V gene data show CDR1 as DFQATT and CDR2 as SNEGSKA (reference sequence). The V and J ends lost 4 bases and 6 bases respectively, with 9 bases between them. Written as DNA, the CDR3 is TGCAGTGCTAACCCAGGGGATGGCTACACCTTC. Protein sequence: CSANPGDGYTF.

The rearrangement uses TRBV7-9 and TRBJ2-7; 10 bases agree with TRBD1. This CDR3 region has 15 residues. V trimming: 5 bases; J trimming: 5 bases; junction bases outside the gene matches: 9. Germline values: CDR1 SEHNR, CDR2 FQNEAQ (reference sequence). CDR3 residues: CASSPGGGTGDEQYF. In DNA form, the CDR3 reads TGTGCCAGCAGCCCCGGGGGGGGGACAGGGGACGAGCAGTACTTC.

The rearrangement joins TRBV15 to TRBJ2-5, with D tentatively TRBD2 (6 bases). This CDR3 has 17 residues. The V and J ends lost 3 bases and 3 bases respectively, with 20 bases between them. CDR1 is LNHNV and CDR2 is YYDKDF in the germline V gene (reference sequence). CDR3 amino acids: CATSRKFSRDFEETQYF. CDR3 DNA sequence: TGTGCCACCAGCAGGAAATTCAGCCGGGACTTTGAAGAGACCCAGTACTTC.

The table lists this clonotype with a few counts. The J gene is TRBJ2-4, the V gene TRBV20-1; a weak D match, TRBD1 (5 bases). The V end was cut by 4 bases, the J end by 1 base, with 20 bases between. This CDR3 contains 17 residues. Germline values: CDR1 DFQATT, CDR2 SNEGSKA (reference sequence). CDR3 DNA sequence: TGCAGTGCTACTTCCGACCCTAGGGGTTGGGCCAAAAACATTCAGTACTTC. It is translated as CSATSDPRGWAKNIQYF.

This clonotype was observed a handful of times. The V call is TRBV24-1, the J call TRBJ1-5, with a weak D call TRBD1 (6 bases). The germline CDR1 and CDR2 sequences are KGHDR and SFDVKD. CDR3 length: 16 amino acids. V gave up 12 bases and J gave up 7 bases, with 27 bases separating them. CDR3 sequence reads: CAPLFGTPNLSQPQHF. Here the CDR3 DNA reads TGTGCCCCCCTATTTGGGACACCTAATCTCAGCCAGCCCCAGCATTTT.

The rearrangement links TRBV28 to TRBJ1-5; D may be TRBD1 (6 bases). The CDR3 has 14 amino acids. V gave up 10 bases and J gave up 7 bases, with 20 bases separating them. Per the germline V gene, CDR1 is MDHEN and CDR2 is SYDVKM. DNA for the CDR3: TGTGCCACCCAGGTCGGGGGCGCGGAGCAGCCCCAGCATTTT. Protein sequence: CATQVGGAEQPQHF. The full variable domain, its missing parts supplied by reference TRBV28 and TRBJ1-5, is DVKVTQSSRYLVKRTGEKVFLECVQDMDHENMFWYRQDPGLGLRLIYFSYDVKMKEKGDIPEGYSVSREKKERFSLILESASTNQTSMYLCATQVGGAEQPQHFGDGTRLSIL.

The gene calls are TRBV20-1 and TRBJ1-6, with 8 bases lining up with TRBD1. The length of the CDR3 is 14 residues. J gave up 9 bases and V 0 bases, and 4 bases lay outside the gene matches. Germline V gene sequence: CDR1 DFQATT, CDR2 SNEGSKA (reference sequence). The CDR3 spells CSARDQTGASPLHF. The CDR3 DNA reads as TGCAGTGCTAGAGATCAGACAGGGGCTTCACCCCTCCACTTT.

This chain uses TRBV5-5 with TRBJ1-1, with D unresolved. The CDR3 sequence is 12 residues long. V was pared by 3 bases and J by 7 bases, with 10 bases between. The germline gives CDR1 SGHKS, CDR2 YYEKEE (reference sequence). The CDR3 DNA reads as TGTGCCAGCAGCTCGACCTTGAGTGAAGCTTTCTTT. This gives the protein CASSSTLSEAFF.

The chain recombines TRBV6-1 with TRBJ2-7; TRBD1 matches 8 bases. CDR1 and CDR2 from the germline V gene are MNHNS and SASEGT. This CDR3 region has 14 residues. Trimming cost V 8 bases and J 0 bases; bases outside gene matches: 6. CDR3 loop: CASGPDRVSYEQYF. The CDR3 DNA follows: TGTGCCAGCGGCCCGGACAGGGTCTCCTACGAGCAGTACTTC.

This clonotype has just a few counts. The CDR3 spells CASNLRTGTGLTEAFF. As DNA, the CDR3 is TGTGCCAGCAACCTAAGGACCGGGACTGGGTTGACTGAAGCTTTCTTT. The chain uses TRBV6-1 and TRBJ1-1, with a possible D match to TRBD1 (5 bases). Germline CDR1 MNHNS, CDR2 SASEGT. The CDR3 has 16 residues. V lost 7 bases to trimming and J lost 5 bases, with 23 bases between them.

The CDR3 here is CASSPPLGEGNTIYF. In DNA, the CDR3 is TGTGCCAGCAGTCCCCCCCTGGGGGAAGGAAACACCATATATTTT. The chain has TRBV28 and TRBJ1-3; maybe TRBD1 (5 bases). Deletions cut 5 bases from V and 4 bases from J, with 15 bases between. The CDR3 length is 15 residues. The germline V gene has CDR1 MDHEN and CDR2 SYDVKM.

CDR3 in DNA: TGCGCCAGCAGCCAAAATGTAGCGGGGGGGCTAGGTACGCAGTATTTT. It encodes CASSQNVAGGLGTQYF. The gene calls are TRBV4-3 and TRBJ2-3; 11 positions match TRBD2. This CDR3 region has 16 residues. Germline CDR1 LGHNA, CDR2 YSLEER. Unmatched junction bases numbered 9, after V lost 2 bases and J lost 8 bases.

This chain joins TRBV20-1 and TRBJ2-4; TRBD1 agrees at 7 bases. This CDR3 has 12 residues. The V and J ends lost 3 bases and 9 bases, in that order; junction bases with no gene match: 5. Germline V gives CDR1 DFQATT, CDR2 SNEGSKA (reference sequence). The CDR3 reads CSARETGLIQYF. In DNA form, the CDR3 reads TGCAGTGCTAGGGAGACAGGGCTCATTCAGTACTTC.

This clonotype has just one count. The chain's CDR3 is CASSIGQGGTEAFF. CDR3 DNA: TGTGCCAGCAGTATCGGACAGGGGGGCACTGAAGCTTTCTTT. The chain joins TRBV3-1 to TRBJ1-1; 10 bases are a match to TRBD1. Per the germline V gene, CDR1 is LGHDT and CDR2 is YNNKEL (reference sequence). Trimming removed 6 bases from V and 4 bases from J; junction bases left unmatched: 5. The CDR3 sequence is 14 residues long. The full variable domain, its missing parts supplied by reference TRBV3-1 and TRBJ1-1, is DTAVSQTPKYLVTQMGNDKSIKCEQNLGHDTMYWYKQDSKKFLKIMFSYNNKELIINETVPNRFSPKSPDKAHLNLHINSLELGDSAVYFCASSIGQGGTEAFFGQGTRLTVV.

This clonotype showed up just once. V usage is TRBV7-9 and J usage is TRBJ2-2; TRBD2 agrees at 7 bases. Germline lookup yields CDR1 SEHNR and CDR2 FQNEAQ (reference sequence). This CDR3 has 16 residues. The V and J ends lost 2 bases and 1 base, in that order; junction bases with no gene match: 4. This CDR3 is CASSLKRGLNTGELFF. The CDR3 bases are TGTGCCAGCAGCTTAAAGCGGGGCCTGAACACCGGGGAGCTGTTTTTT.

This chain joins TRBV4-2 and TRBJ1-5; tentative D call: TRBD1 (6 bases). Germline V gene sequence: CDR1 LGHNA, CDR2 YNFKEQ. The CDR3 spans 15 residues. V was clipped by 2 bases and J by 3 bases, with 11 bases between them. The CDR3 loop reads CASSQPGELNQPQHF. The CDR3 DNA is TGTGCCAGCAGCCAACCAGGGGAGCTCAATCAGCCCCAGCATTTT.

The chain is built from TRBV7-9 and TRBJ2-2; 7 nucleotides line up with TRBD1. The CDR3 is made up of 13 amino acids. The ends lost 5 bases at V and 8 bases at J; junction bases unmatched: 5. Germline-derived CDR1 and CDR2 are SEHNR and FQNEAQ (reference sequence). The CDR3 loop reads CASSETGLGELFF. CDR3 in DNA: TGTGCCAGCAGCGAGACAGGGTTGGGGGAGCTGTTTTTT.

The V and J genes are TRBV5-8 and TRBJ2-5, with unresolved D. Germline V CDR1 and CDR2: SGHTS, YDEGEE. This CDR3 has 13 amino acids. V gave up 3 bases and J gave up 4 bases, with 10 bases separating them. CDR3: CASSSSRPETQYF. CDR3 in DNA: TGTGCCAGCAGCTCAAGCCGGCCAGAGACCCAGTACTTC.

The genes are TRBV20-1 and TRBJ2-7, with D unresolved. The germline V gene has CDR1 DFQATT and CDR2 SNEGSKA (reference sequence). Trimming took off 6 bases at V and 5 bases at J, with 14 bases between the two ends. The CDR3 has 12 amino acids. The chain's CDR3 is CSAPSLGNEQYF. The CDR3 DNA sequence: TGCAGTGCCCCTTCCCTAGGTAACGAGCAGTACTTC.

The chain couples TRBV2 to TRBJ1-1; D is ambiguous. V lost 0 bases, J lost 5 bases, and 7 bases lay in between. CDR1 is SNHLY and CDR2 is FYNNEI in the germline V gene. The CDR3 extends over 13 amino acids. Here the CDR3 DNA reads TGTGCCAGCAGTGAAGCTAAGGTTACTGAAGCTTTCTTT. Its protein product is CASSEAKVTEAFF.

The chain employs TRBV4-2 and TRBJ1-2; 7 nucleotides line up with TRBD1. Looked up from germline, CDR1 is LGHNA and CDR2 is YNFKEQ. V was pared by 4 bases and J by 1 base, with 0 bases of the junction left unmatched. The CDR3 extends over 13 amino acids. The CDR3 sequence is CASSRDSNYGYTF. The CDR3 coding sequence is TGTGCCAGCAGCCGGGACAGTAACTATGGCTACACCTTC.

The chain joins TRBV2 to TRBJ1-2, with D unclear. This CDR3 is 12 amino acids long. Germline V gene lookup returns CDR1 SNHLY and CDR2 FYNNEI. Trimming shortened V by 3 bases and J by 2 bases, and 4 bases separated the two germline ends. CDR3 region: CASSETNYGYTF. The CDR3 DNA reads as TGTGCCAGCAGTGAGACAAACTATGGCTACACCTTC.

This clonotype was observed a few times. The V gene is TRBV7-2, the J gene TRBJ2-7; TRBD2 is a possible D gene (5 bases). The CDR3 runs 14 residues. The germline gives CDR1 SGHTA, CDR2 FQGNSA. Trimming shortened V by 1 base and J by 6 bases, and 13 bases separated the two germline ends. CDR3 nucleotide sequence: TGTGCCAGCAGCTTAGGCGACTATCCGTCCGAGCAGTACTTC. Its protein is CASSLGDYPSEQYF. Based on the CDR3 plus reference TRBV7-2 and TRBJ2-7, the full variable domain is GAGVSQSPSNKVTEKGKDVELRCDPISGHTALYWYRQSLGQGLEFLIYFQGNSAPDKSGLPSDRFSAERTGGSVSTLTIQRTQQEDSAVYLCASSLGDYPSEQYFGPGTRLTVT.

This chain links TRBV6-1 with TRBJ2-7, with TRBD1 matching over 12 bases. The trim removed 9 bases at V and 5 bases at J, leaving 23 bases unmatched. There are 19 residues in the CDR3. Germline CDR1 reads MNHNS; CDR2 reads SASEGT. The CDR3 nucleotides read TGTGCCAGTCATAGAGAAGTGCCTGGTCCGGGACAGGGGGCCAACGAGCAGTACTTC. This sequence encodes CASHREVPGPGQGANEQYF.